These T cell receptor beta chains were read from a single sample in a study of blood T cell repertoires in COVID-19. Method: immunoSEQ multiplex PCR; TCRdb's copy keeps in-frame clones and lacks some. The sample records 200,000 to 300,000 clones, about 82% being singletons. The sequenced sample was peripheral blood. The receptors shown here come from a woman aged 55 to 70 with active or convalescent COVID-19. CDR3s include the opening cysteine and the closing phenylalanine or tryptophan. Each record gives: clone size, D gene, J gene, V gene, CDR3 protein, CDR3 DNA. D genes are given only for firm matches. Clone size is stated in some rows and not others, as once, few, many or a class when expanded.

>-|TRBD1|TRBJ1-4|TRBV5-1
CASSLASWQGGNEKLFF
TGCGCCAGCAGCTTGGCCTCGTGGCAGGGGGGTAATGAAAAACTGTTTTTT
>-|-|TRBJ2-7|TRBV28
CASSSQTYEQYF
TGTGCCAGCAGTTCCCAAACCTACGAGCAGTACTTC
>-|-|TRBJ1-3|TRBV18
CASSEQGRSGNTIYF
TGTGCCAGCTCAGAACAGGGCCGCTCTGGAAACACCATATATTTT
>-|-|TRBJ2-2|TRBV11-3
CASSRNRDTGELFF
TGTGCCAGCAGTCGTAACAGGGACACCGGGGAGCTGTTTTTT
>-|-|TRBJ2-3|TRBV4-1
CASSQDQRNTYTDTQYF
TGCGCCAGCAGCCAAGACCAGCGGAATACTTACACAGATACGCAGTATTTT
>-|-|TRBJ1-1|TRBV4-2
CASSQDSAQANTEAFF
TGTGCCAGCAGCCAAGATTCGGCACAGGCGAACACTGAAGCTTTCTTT
>-|-|TRBJ1-3|TRBV24-1
CATSDTRNTIYF
TGTGCCACCAGTGACACAAGAAACACCATATATTTT
>-|TRBD1|TRBJ1-5|TRBV19
CASSIRLGTASNQPQHF
TGTGCCAGTAGTATAAGGTTAGGGACAGCGAGCAATCAGCCCCAGCATTTT
>-|-|TRBJ1-1|TRBV15
CATSRGGGTEAFF
TGTGCCACCAGCAGAGGGGGAGGCACTGAAGCTTTCTTT
>once|-|TRBJ1-5|TRBV4-1
CASSRLRGSNQPQHF
TGCGCCAGCAGCCGCCTCAGGGGCAGCAATCAGCCCCAGCATTTT
>-|-|TRBJ2-7|TRBV28
CASSGNEQYF
TGTGCCAGCAGCGGGAACGAGCAGTACTTC
>-|-|TRBJ2-2|TRBV13
CASSLLAANTGELFF
TGTGCCAGCAGCTTATTAGCGGCGAACACCGGGGAGCTGTTTTTT
>-|-|TRBJ2-5|TRBV5-6
CASSLFPQETQYF
TGTGCCAGCAGCTTATTTCCTCAAGAGACCCAGTACTTC
>-|TRBD2|TRBJ2-1|TRBV15
CATSREAWGGPRNEQFF
TGTGCCACCAGCAGAGAGGCGTGGGGAGGGCCTAGGAATGAGCAGTTCTTC
>-|-|TRBJ1-5|TRBV12-3/TRBV12-4
CASSTSGVQPQHF
TGTGCCAGCAGCACTTCAGGGGTTCAGCCCCAGCATTTT
>-|TRBD2|TRBJ2-1|TRBV3-1/TRBV3-2
CASSQGAGVYNEQFF
TGTGCCAGCAGCCAAGGAGCGGGGGTCTACAATGAGCAGTTCTTC
>-|-|TRBJ1-5|TRBV6-1
CASSEVGLSNQPQHF
TGTGCCAGCAGTGAAGTCGGGTTAAGCAATCAGCCCCAGCATTTT
>once|TRBD1|TRBJ2-6|TRBV6-6
CASSRQGPVSGANVLTF
TGTGCCAGCAGCCGACAGGGTCCCGTCTCTGGGGCCAACGTCCTGACTTTC
>-|-|TRBJ2-3|TRBV6-4
CATARDMTDTQYF
TGTGCCACCGCCCGGGACATGACAGATACGCAGTATTTT
>-|TRBD2|TRBJ2-2|TRBV5-1
CASSLDGGGNGELFF
TGCGCCAGCAGCTTGGATGGCGGGGGTAACGGGGAGCTGTTTTTT
>-|TRBD2|TRBJ2-2|TRBV5-1
CASSLSAAGNTGELFF
TGCGCCAGCAGCTTGAGTGCAGCGGGAAACACCGGGGAGCTGTTTTTT
>-|-|TRBJ1-5|TRBV6-6
CASSYGSDRVFF
TGTGCCAGCAGTTACGGCAGCGACCGTGTGTTTTTT
>few|TRBD1|TRBJ2-1|TRBV25-1
CASIPLTPGQGVDNEQFF
TGTGCCAGCATCCCTCTTACCCCGGGACAGGGAGTGGACAATGAGCAGTTCTTC
>once|TRBD1|TRBJ1-4|TRBV6-5
CATDRSGQLFF
TGTGCCACGGACAGGTCTGGTCAACTGTTTTTT
>-|-|TRBJ1-2|TRBV29-1
CSVETGGAGYGYTF
TGCAGCGTTGAAACGGGGGGCGCAGGGTATGGCTACACCTTC
>once|-|TRBJ2-4|TRBV7-2
CASSYPPRGPGAKNIQYF
TGTGCCAGCAGCTATCCTCCCAGGGGACCCGGAGCCAAAAACATTCAGTACTTC
>-|TRBD1|TRBJ2-2|TRBV7-2
CASSLNRGLTGELFF
TGTGCCAGCAGCTTGAACAGGGGGCTCACCGGGGAGCTGTTTTTT
>-|TRBD1|TRBJ1-2|TRBV19
CASRTGDYGYTF
TGTGCCAGTAGAACAGGGGACTATGGCTACACCTTC
>-|TRBD2|TRBJ2-1|TRBV20-1
CSASPLIAGDEQFF
TGCAGTGCTAGTCCCTTGATAGCGGGGGATGAGCAGTTCTTC
>-|-|TRBJ2-2|TRBV15
CATSRGPKSNTGELFF
TGTGCCACCAGCAGAGGTCCCAAATCGAACACCGGGGAGCTGTTTTTT
>few|-|TRBJ1-2|TRBV6-5
CASTPRDLGYTF
TGTGCCAGCACACCGAGGGATCTTGGCTACACCTTC
>-|TRBD1|TRBJ1-6|TRBV5-5
CASSYTWTGASSYNSPLHF
TGTGCCAGCAGCTATACTTGGACAGGGGCGAGCTCCTATAATTCACCCCTCCACTTT
>once|TRBD1|TRBJ2-3|TRBV7-3
CASSSQGFGQGTDTQYF
TGTGCCAGCAGCTCCCAAGGATTTGGACAGGGAACAGATACGCAGTATTTT
>-|TRBD1|TRBJ1-4|TRBV30
CAWSGTDRGGEKLFF
TGTGCCTGGAGTGGAACCGACAGGGGCGGAGAAAAACTGTTTTTT
>-|-|TRBJ1-2|TRBV6-5
CASAGGWGYTF
TGTGCCAGCGCCGGAGGGTGGGGCTACACCTTC
>-|TRBD1|TRBJ1-5|TRBV19
CASTADRAYSNQPQHF
TGTGCCAGTACCGCCGACAGGGCTTATAGCAATCAGCCCCAGCATTTT
>-|-|TRBJ1-1|TRBV10-2
CASRVGGQTEAFF
TGCGCCAGCAGAGTGGGGGGGCAAACTGAAGCTTTCTTT
>once|-|TRBJ2-3|TRBV2
CASSQNSRRTASTDTQYF
TGTGCCAGCAGTCAAAACTCTAGAAGGACAGCCAGCACAGATACGCAGTATTTT
>once|TRBD2|TRBJ2-3|TRBV7-2
CASSLARGGVTDTQYF
TGTGCCAGCAGCTTAGCGCGGGGGGGGGTAACAGATACGCAGTATTTT
>-|TRBD1|TRBJ1-1|TRBV16
CASSQSTGAQGAFF
TGTGCCAGCAGCCAATCGACAGGGGCACAGGGGGCTTTCTTT
>-|TRBD2|TRBJ2-5|TRBV5-1
CASSLGGGEETQYF
TGCGCCAGCAGCTTGGGCGGGGGAGAAGAGACCCAGTACTTC
>-|TRBD2|TRBJ2-3|TRBV20-1
CSASPPGLAGEGTQYF
TGCAGTGCTAGTCCCCCCGGACTAGCGGGAGAGGGTACGCAGTATTTT
>-|TRBD1|TRBJ1-3|TRBV7-2
CASSLAGTGAGNTIYF
TGTGCCAGCAGCTTAGCAGGCACAGGGGCTGGAAACACCATATATTTT
>-|TRBD2|TRBJ2-3|TRBV10-3
CAISRLERGGRADTQYF
TGTGCCATCAGCCGACTTGAGCGGGGGGGCCGGGCAGATACGCAGTATTTT
>-|-|TRBJ2-5|TRBV2
CASKGEGETQYF
TGTGCCAGCAAGGGAGAAGGAGAGACCCAGTACTTC
>few|-|TRBJ1-6|TRBV6-5
CASRADIVPISPLHF
TGTGCCAGCAGGGCCGACATTGTTCCTATTTCACCCCTCCACTTT
>-|-|TRBJ1-6|TRBV27
CASSARQVGNLHF
TGTGCCAGCAGTGCAAGACAGGTCGGAAACCTCCACTTT
>-|TRBD2|TRBJ2-2|TRBV19
CASSISASGAGELFF
TGTGCCAGTAGTATTTCTGCTAGCGGGGCTGGGGAGCTGTTTTTT
>-|TRBD1|TRBJ2-7|TRBV28
CASSSPRQGNYEQYF
TGTGCCAGCAGTTCCCCCCGACAGGGTAACTACGAGCAGTACTTC